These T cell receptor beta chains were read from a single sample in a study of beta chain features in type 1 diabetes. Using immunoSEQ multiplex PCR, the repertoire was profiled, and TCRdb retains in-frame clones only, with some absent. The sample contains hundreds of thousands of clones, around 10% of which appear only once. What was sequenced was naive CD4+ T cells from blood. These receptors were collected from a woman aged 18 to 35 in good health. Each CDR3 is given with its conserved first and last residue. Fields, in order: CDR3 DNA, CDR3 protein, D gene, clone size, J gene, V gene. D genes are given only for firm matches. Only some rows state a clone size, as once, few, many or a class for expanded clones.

TGCGCCAGCAGCTTGATGCCAGGGGGTGACCTCGAGCAGTACTTC	CASSLMPGGDLEQYF	TRBD1	few	TRBJ2-7	TRBV5-1
TGTGCCAGCAGTTTAGCGGGAGGCGGCAACGAGCAGTACTTC	CASSLAGGGNEQYF	TRBD2	few	TRBJ2-7	TRBV11-2
TGTGCCAGCAGCTTGGGGAAACAGGGGAGTTTGGGGGAGCAGTACTTC	CASSLGKQGSLGEQYF	TRBD1	-	TRBJ2-7	TRBV5-6
TGTGCCAGCGGCGCAAACGGACTAGCCCCCTCAAACATTCAGTACTTC	CASGANGLAPSNIQYF	TRBD2	-	TRBJ2-4	TRBV7-9
TGTGCCAGCAGCCCGACAGGGGAAAGCACAGATACGCAGTATTTT	CASSPTGESTDTQYF	TRBD1	-	TRBJ2-3	TRBV5-8
TGTGCCACCAGCAGAGATCGAAGGGGTAGCGGTTACTCCTACGAGCAGTACTTC	CATSRDRRGSGYSYEQYF	-	few	TRBJ2-7	TRBV15
TGTGCCAGCTTGGGTTGGACAGGGGATCAGCCCCAGCATTTT	CASLGWTGDQPQHF	TRBD1	-	TRBJ1-5	TRBV6-1
TGCGCCAGCAGCTTGAGAGGGGGTTCAAATCAGCCCCAGCATTTT	CASSLRGGSNQPQHF	-	-	TRBJ1-5	TRBV5-1
TGTGCCAGCAGCGAAGGGACTAGCGGGGGGGGAGATACGCAGTATTTT	CASSEGTSGGGDTQYF	TRBD2	-	TRBJ2-3	TRBV9
TGCGCCAGCAGCCGGAGCACAGATACGCAGTATTTT	CASSRSTDTQYF	-	-	TRBJ2-3	TRBV5-1
TGTGCCAGCAGTGAGAGGGCAGGTCCTGGGCCTGGGCAGTACTTC	CASSERAGPGPGQYF	-	-	TRBJ2-7	TRBV6-1
TGTGCCTGGAGTAAGGGGATGAACACTGAAGCTTTCTTT	CAWSKGMNTEAFF	-	-	TRBJ1-1	TRBV30
TGTGCCAGCAGCGACAGGGCCAGGGAGACCCAGTACTTC	CASSDRARETQYF	TRBD1	few	TRBJ2-5	TRBV11-2
TGTGCCAGCTCACCATCGGGTAATGAGCAGTTCTTC	CASSPSGNEQFF	-	few	TRBJ2-1	TRBV18
TGCGCCAGCAGCTTGGGGCTGACTAGGCGGACAGGCGCGTACGAGCAGTACTTC	CASSLGLTRRTGAYEQYF	-	-	TRBJ2-7	TRBV5-1
TGCGCCAGCAGCGCCGGACAGGGTGATGACTATGGCTACACCTTC	CASSAGQGDDYGYTF	TRBD1	few	TRBJ1-2	TRBV5-1
TGTGCCAGCACTGGGACAGGATATTCACCCCTCCACTTT	CASTGTGYSPLHF	TRBD1	-	TRBJ1-6	TRBV6-1
TGCGCCAGCGGCCCCGGGGAAAGGCTTAATGAGCAGTTCTTC	CASGPGERLNEQFF	-	few	TRBJ2-1	TRBV5-1
TGTGCCAGCAGCCACCCTAGGGGACAGACATTTATCGCTGAAGCTTTCTTT	CASSHPRGQTFIAEAFF	TRBD1	-	TRBJ1-1	TRBV9
TGCGCCAGCAGCCAGAGACAGACTTCCTACAATGAGCAGTTCTTC	CASSQRQTSYNEQFF	-	few	TRBJ2-1	TRBV4-1
TGCGCCAGCAGCACCCTAGGACAGGATTTGAACACTGAAGCTTTCTTT	CASSTLGQDLNTEAFF	TRBD1	-	TRBJ1-1	TRBV5-1
TGTGCCAGCAGCCGCAAAATAGGGACAGGGGTGTACTTC	CASSRKIGTGVYF	TRBD1	-	TRBJ2-7	TRBV14